A selection of T cell receptor beta chains follows, all from one sample in a study of CXCR3-negative and CXCR3-positive naive CD8 T cells. TCRdb reprocessed the 5' RACE reads; each CDR3 protein has one entry and no DNA is given. The sample spans about 40,000 distinct CDR3 sequences; the ten largest clones claim 6.5% to 8.5%. Sequencing input: memory CD8+ T cells from blood. These receptors all stem from a human donor in good health. Some clones in this sample may be carry-over from other donors' samples. Both conserved end residues are part of each CDR3. Size is omitted from some rows. Given values are once, few, many or a class for expanded clones.

clone_size | j_call | v_call | cdr3_aa
NA | TRBJ1-3 | TRBV12-3/TRBV12-4 | CASSPGNTIYF
NA | TRBJ2-1 | TRBV2 | CASSMRGGLDEQFF
NA | TRBJ1-1 | TRBV7-2 | CASSPSGYTEAFF
NA | TRBJ2-7 | TRBV20-1 | CSARTGYSYEQYF
NA | TRBJ2-7 | TRBV12-3/TRBV12-4 | CASSPRPGEQYF
NA | TRBJ1-3 | TRBV7-2 | CASSLWFTSGNTIYF
NA | TRBJ2-3 | TRBV7-2 | CASSLVLAGGTTLSTDTQYF
NA | TRBJ1-6 | TRBV5-4 | CASSHPRDPGDSDTRGKPLHF
NA | TRBJ2-7 | TRBV21-1 | CASSKVPKQGLSYEQYF
NA | TRBJ1-2 | TRBV12-3/TRBV12-4 | CASSTGQGAYGYTF
NA | TRBJ2-2 | TRBV20-1 | CSATTGRWDTGELFF
NA | TRBJ1-2 | TRBV7-9 | CASSLVGVNYGYTF
NA | TRBJ2-5 | TRBV29-1 | CSVVSGGPQETQYF
NA | TRBJ1-1 | TRBV7-7 | CATQIYPGMNTEAFF
NA | TRBJ2-4 | TRBV4-1 | CASSQGHTAAKNIQYF
NA | TRBJ1-5 | TRBV12-3/TRBV12-4 | CASSTTGSGYQPQHF
NA | TRBJ1-1 | TRBV29-1 | CSVELGEGTEAFF
NA | TRBJ1-2 | TRBV19 | CASSWTPNYGYTF
NA | TRBJ2-1 | TRBV29-1 | CSVESSGLPFDEQFF
medium-sized | TRBJ2-3 | TRBV29-1 | CSVGASGSDTQYF
NA | TRBJ1-1 | TRBV29-1 | CSVGQGEYTEAFF
NA | TRBJ2-7 | TRBV15 | CATSRAGQDEQYF
NA | TRBJ2-3 | TRBV14 | CASSVRKIAGEPDTQYF
NA | TRBJ2-1 | TRBV7-3 | CASSSTSYNEQFF
NA | TRBJ2-3 | TRBV25-1 | CASSGRRGRTDTQYF
NA | TRBJ2-1 | TRBV7-2 | CASSLVGLGYNEQFF
NA | TRBJ2-3 | TRBV7-2 | CASSLGAGTTDTQYF
NA | TRBJ2-1 | TRBV28 | CASSFPTGTSYNEQFF
NA | TRBJ2-5 | TRBV28 | CASSILAKETQYF
NA | TRBJ2-2 | TRBV6-4 | CASSDSSRHTGELFF
NA | TRBJ2-7 | TRBV15 | CATSRVGQGAHEQYF
NA | TRBJ2-5 | TRBV6-5 | CASRPGGGQQETQYF
NA | TRBJ1-2 | TRBV6-5 | CASSYGTGVYYGYTF
NA | TRBJ2-1 | TRBV7-2 | CASSRGEVDYYNEQFF
NA | TRBJ2-5 | TRBV29-1 | CSVAGLAGDSQETQYF
NA | TRBJ2-1 | TRBV6-2/TRBV6-3 | CASSPIGGALFDLEQFF
NA | TRBJ1-2 | TRBV4-1 | CASSQDGQGAYGYTF
NA | TRBJ2-7 | TRBV29-1 | CSVEEAGGSSYEQYF
NA | TRBJ2-7 | TRBV28 | CASSLGASGEQYF
medium-sized | TRBJ2-7 | TRBV15 | CATSRAAGGSYEQYF
medium-sized | TRBJ2-3 | TRBV11-2 | CASSSGQVPLSTDTQYF
NA | TRBJ2-3 | TRBV20-1 | CSARTAPGLLDTQYF
NA | TRBJ2-7 | TRBV7-3 | CASSPIHRNEQYF
NA | TRBJ2-1 | TRBV7-9 | CASSPMDRPLFNEQFF
NA | TRBJ1-1 | TRBV29-1 | CSVEDGLNTEAFF
NA | TRBJ2-1 | TRBV6-2/TRBV6-3 | CASTLGWENPSEQFF
NA | TRBJ2-5 | TRBV11-2 | CASSPGTGGGQTQYF
NA | TRBJ1-1 | TRBV4-3 | CASSQDLRGYTEAFF
NA | TRBJ2-7 | TRBV19 | CATRGTSGSYEQYF
NA | TRBJ2-5 | TRBV14 | CASSQGPDRIDQTQYF
NA | TRBJ1-1 | TRBV7-9 | CASSSNTFEAFF
NA | TRBJ2-7 | TRBV29-1 | CSVEWVGAYEQYF
NA | TRBJ2-1 | TRBV29-1 | CSVRDEIPRPSNEQFF
NA | TRBJ2-7 | TRBV4-3 | CASSQSEGARYEQYF
NA | TRBJ2-5 | TRBV19 | CASSTYMNRETQYF
NA | TRBJ2-3 | TRBV9 | CASSANPLDPGTDTQYF
NA | TRBJ1-2 | TRBV5-1 | CASSPDRGLSWYGYTF
NA | TRBJ1-5 | TRBV28 | CASSPPVGQPQHF
NA | TRBJ2-1 | TRBV7-8 | CASSLAVRTDSYNEQFF
NA | TRBJ2-2 | TRBV7-9 | CASRSGTGETGELFF